This entry describes one T cell receptor (beta chain). This sample stems from a study of blood T cell repertoires in COVID-19. Study-wide context: Nucleic acid was either cDNA or gDNA, and it came from T cells, B-cell-depleted T cells, or PBMCs.

Seattle patient enrollment occurred during active infection, with longitudinal follow-up thereafter. This CDR3 spans 11 amino acids. The germline V gene encodes CDR1 SQVTM and CDR2 ANQGSEA. Germline trimming cut 7 bases from V and 10 bases from J; bases unmatched to any gene: 8. As originally analysed: Amplification of reference gene primers was used by the study to estimate nucleated cell counts. Profiling relied on immunoSEQ multiplex PCR, and the TCRdb table lists in-frame clones only, not all of them. V and J calls and clone size come straight from that table; D and trimming were deduced from the DNA. Here the sample spans roughly 180,000 clones, roughly 77% being singletons.

The chain combines TRBV29-1 with TRBJ1-2, with 8 bases matching TRBD1. The TCR comes from a woman older than 75 with COVID-19, enrolled during active disease. Sample: peripheral blood. CDR3 nucleotide sequence: TGCAGCGGAGAAAGACAGGGGACCTACACCTTC. Encoded protein: CSGERQGTYTF.